A selection of T cell receptor beta chains follows, all from one sample in a study of blood T cells in healthy people across ages. TCRdb reprocessed the 5' RACE reads via MiXCR and lists one record per CDR3 protein. Here the sample spans about 1,400,000 distinct CDR3 sequences, almost 60% being singletons. The source material was blood. These receptors were obtained from a man aged 18 to 29 in good health. Each CDR3 is given with its conserved first and last residue. Fields, in order: J gene, V gene, D gene, CDR3 length, CDR3 protein, CDR3 DNA. A D gene is named only where the DNA matches it firmly.

j_gene: TRBJ2-1
v_gene: TRBV29-1
d_gene: TRBD2
len: 11
CDR3aa: CSGGGFNEQFF
CDR3nt: TGCAGCGGCGGGGGGTTCAATGAGCAGTTCTTC

j_gene: TRBJ2-7
v_gene: TRBV7-8
d_gene: TRBD2
len: 16
CDR3aa: CASSSYTSGGYNEQYF
CDR3nt: TGTGCCAGCAGCTCCTATACTAGCGGGGGATACAATGAGCAGTACTTC

j_gene: TRBJ2-2
v_gene: TRBV12-5
d_gene: NA
len: 17
CDR3aa: CASGIDRGQIPWGELFF
CDR3nt: TGTGCTAGTGGTATAGACCGTGGACAAATCCCCTGGGGGGAGCTGTTTTTT

j_gene: TRBJ1-1
v_gene: TRBV4-1
d_gene: NA
len: 19
CDR3aa: CASSQLFGKGKKLNTEAFF
CDR3nt: TGCGCCAGCAGCCAACTGTTCGGAAAGGGAAAAAAATTGAACACTGAAGCTTTCTTT

j_gene: TRBJ2-1
v_gene: TRBV2
d_gene: NA
len: 11
CDR3aa: CASNRDDEQFF
CDR3nt: TGTGCCAGCAATAGGGACGACGAGCAGTTCTTC

j_gene: TRBJ1-1
v_gene: TRBV6-5
d_gene: TRBD1
len: 13
CDR3aa: CASSHTGATEAFF
CDR3nt: TGTGCCAGCAGTCATACAGGGGCCACTGAAGCTTTCTTT

j_gene: TRBJ2-7
v_gene: TRBV20-1
d_gene: NA
len: 15
CDR3aa: CSARDRAGASYEQYF
CDR3nt: TGCAGTGCTAGAGATAGGGCGGGGGCCTCCTACGAGCAGTACTTC

j_gene: TRBJ2-1
v_gene: TRBV4-3
d_gene: TRBD2
len: 17
CDR3aa: CASSQDRGGGADNEQFF
CDR3nt: TGCGCCAGCAGCCAAGATCGGGGCGGGGGGGCTGACAATGAGCAGTTCTTC

j_gene: TRBJ2-1
v_gene: TRBV25-1
d_gene: NA
len: 16
CDR3aa: CASSDLTWTIKNEQFF
CDR3nt: TGTGCCAGCAGTGATCTAACCTGGACTATCAAAAATGAGCAGTTCTTC

j_gene: TRBJ2-5
v_gene: TRBV27
d_gene: NA
len: 14
CDR3aa: CASSVTGRKGTQYF
CDR3nt: TGTGCCAGCAGCGTGACAGGGAGGAAAGGGACCCAGTACTTC

j_gene: TRBJ2-7
v_gene: TRBV4-3
d_gene: NA
len: 15
CDR3aa: CASSQEGVSSYEQYF
CDR3nt: TGCGCCAGCAGCCAAGAGGGAGTTAGCTCCTACGAGCAGTACTTC

j_gene: TRBJ2-1
v_gene: TRBV5-1
d_gene: TRBD1
len: 17
CDR3aa: CASSLARTGGKANEQFF
CDR3nt: TGCGCCAGCAGCTTGGCCCGGACAGGGGGCAAGGCCAATGAGCAGTTCTTC

j_gene: TRBJ2-7
v_gene: TRBV13
d_gene: NA
len: 14
CDR3aa: CASSTQPSSYEQYF
CDR3nt: TGTGCCAGCAGCACGCAGCCTAGCTCCTACGAGCAGTACTTC

j_gene: TRBJ2-1
v_gene: TRBV6-2/TRBV6-3
d_gene: NA
len: 13
CDR3aa: CASSSRLNNEQFF
CDR3nt: TGTGCCAGCAGTTCCCGACTTAACAATGAGCAGTTCTTC